Each of the 9 T cell receptor beta chains below was sequenced from the same sample in a study of identical twins. TCRdb redid the calling of the 5' RACE reads with MiXCR, one entry per CDR3 protein. The top ten clones hold around 7.1% of a sample with 300,000 or so distinct CDR3 sequences, roughly 10% of them seen once. The sample also formed part of further work on yellow fever vaccine responses in identical twins.

Sequencing was performed on CD8+ T cells sorted from blood. These receptors all stem from a woman aged 18 to 35 in good health.

The chain joins TRBV18 to TRBJ1-1, with unresolved D. With 0 bases removed from V and 1 base from J, the gap between germline ends came to 3 bases. The CDR3 is made up of 13 amino acids. CDR1 is KGHSH and CDR2 is LQKENI in the germline V gene. CDR3 nucleotides: TGTGCCAGCTCACCACCACGGAACACTGAAGCTTTCTTT. It is translated as CASSPPRNTEAFF.

The sample holds a few counts of this clonotype. This chain joins TRBV30 and TRBJ2-7; D is unresolved. CDR1 is GTSNPN and CDR2 is SVGIG in the germline V gene (reference sequence). Trimming left V 4 bases short and J 3 bases short, with 16 bases between. The CDR3 contains 14 residues. The CDR3 reads CAWNERWDNYEQYF. As DNA, the CDR3 is TGTGCCTGGAATGAAAGGTGGGATAACTACGAGCAGTACTTC.

This clonotype was picked up many times. The rearrangement uses TRBV20-1 and TRBJ2-1; D is ambiguous. The V gene lost 1 base and the J gene lost 4 bases, with 11 bases spanning the gap. The CDR3 totals 14 residues. CDR1 is DFQATT, CDR2 SNEGSKA, per germline (reference sequence). This CDR3 reads CSARGRDLYNEQFF. In nucleotides, the CDR3 is TGCAGTGCTAGAGGGAGAGACCTTTACAATGAGCAGTTCTTC.

This clonotype has a handful of counts. This chain uses TRBV7-9 with TRBJ2-5; D could derive from TRBD1 or TRBD2 (5 bases each). The CDR3 extends over 13 amino acids. Germline V gene data show CDR1 as SEHNR and CDR2 as FQNEAQ (reference sequence). The germline V and J ends were trimmed by 4 bases and 3 bases, with 9 bases remaining between them. CDR3 in DNA: TGTGCCAGCAGCTCCGGGACCAAAGAGACCCAGTACTTC. It specifies CASSSGTKETQYF.

The sample holds many counts of this clonotype. The V and J genes are TRBV12-3 or TRBV12-4 and TRBJ2-1; the D gene is possibly TRBD1 (6 bases). V dropped 2 bases and J dropped 1 base, with 12 bases sitting between them. The CDR3 covers 16 residues. The CDR3 spells CASSLSGDISYNEQFF. The CDR3 DNA reads as TGTGCCAGCAGTTTATCAGGGGACATATCCTACAATGAGCAGTTCTTC.

Points on this clonotype: At one end the junction does not follow the germline gene, possibly because of a read error. The rearrangement uses TRBV12-3 or TRBV12-4 and TRBJ2-7, with TRBD2 matching 10 bases. CDR3 length: 14 residues. The CDR3 here is CVSSPPGLADEQYF. Here the CDR3 DNA reads TGTGTCAGCAGTCCCCCCGGACTAGCGGACGAGCAGTACTTC.

The sample holds many counts of this clonotype. The rearrangement uses TRBV12-3 or TRBV12-4 and TRBJ2-2, with 7 bases lining up with TRBD2. There are 16 residues in the CDR3. V gave up 6 bases and J gave up 5 bases; unmatched junction bases: 12. Written as DNA, the CDR3 is TGTGCCAGCAGCCCTACCCCGGCTAGCGGAACCGGGGAGCTGTTTTTT. This encodes CASSPTPASGTGELFF.

The rearrangement joins TRBV6-6 to TRBJ2-5, with 9 bases aligning to TRBD2. Germline V lookup: CDR1 MNHNY, CDR2 SVGAGI (reference sequence). Germline trimming cut 0 bases from V and 4 bases from J; bases unmatched to any gene: 6. The CDR3 has 16 residues. CDR3 in DNA: TGTGCCAGCAGTTACTCTTGGACTAGCGAGTTAGAGACCCAGTACTTC. The encoded protein is CASSYSWTSELETQYF.

In its sample, this clonotype was seen a few times. This chain uses TRBV6-1 with TRBJ2-2; 9 positions agree with TRBD2. CDR3 length: 15 residues. With V trimmed by 9 bases and J by 3 bases, 8 bases remained unmatched. Germline CDR1 and CDR2: MNHNS and SASEGT. The CDR3 protein is CASRVSGRDTGELFF. In DNA form, the CDR3 reads TGTGCCAGTAGGGTTAGCGGGAGAGACACCGGGGAGCTGTTTTTT.